This T cell receptor (beta chain) was recorded in a study of regulatory T cells in long-lasting Graves disease. Broader study findings: Patients whose Graves' disease persisted exhibited lower TCR diversity than those newly diagnosed.

CDR1 MNHEY and CDR2 SVGEGT come from the germline V gene. The trim removed 2 bases at V and 4 bases at J, leaving 4 bases unmatched. This CDR3 comprises 14 residues. Through Arm-PCR of CDR3 regions and iRepertoire HTBI primers, TCR beta libraries were built. TCRdb called the multiplex PCR reads again in MiXCR, with one record for every CDR3 protein. Among over 400,000 distinct CDR3 sequences listed, less than 15% were seen once. Many counts were recorded for this clonotype. Antigen specificity is unknown. Stated time point: newly diagnosed GD, antithyroid drugs for less than 3 months. RNA extracted from PBMCs served as the sequencing template. This same sample was also part of a study on T cells in Graves' hyperthyroidism and ophthalmopathy. As that report states: Also found in blood were most expanded thyroid clonotypes above 0.001.

The material sequenced was peripheral blood mononuclear cells (PBMCs), taken at new diagnosis, from a patient treated with antithyroid drugs. The sequence was collected from a woman in her forties or fifties with Graves disease. This chain joins TRBV6-2 or TRBV6-3 and TRBJ1-1; 7 bases match TRBD1. The CDR3 bases are TGTGCCAGCAGTTACCAGGGGGGCCGCACTGAAGCTTTCTTT. Its translation: CASSYQGGRTEAFF.